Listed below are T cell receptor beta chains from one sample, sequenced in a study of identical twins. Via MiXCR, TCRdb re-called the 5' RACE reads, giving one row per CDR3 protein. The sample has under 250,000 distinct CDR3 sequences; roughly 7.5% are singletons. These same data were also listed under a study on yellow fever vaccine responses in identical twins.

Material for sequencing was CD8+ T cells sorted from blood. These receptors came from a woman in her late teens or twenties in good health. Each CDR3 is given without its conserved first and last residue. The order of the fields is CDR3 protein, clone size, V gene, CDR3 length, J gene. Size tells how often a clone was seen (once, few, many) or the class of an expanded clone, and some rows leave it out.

ASSEYGVAGELF,few,TRBV25-1,12,TRBJ2-2
ASSPLGFGGSPLH,many,TRBV12-3/TRBV12-4,13,TRBJ1-6
ASSFSRDRTDGELF,NA,TRBV7-8,14,TRBJ2-2
ASSLPTRTSFNEQF,few,TRBV7-9,14,TRBJ2-1
CARDRGERGLINEQF,NA,TRBV20-1,15,TRBJ2-1
SVVRMGEQF,many,TRBV29-1,9,TRBJ2-1
ASSPAGGSSYNEQF,many,TRBV7-9,14,TRBJ2-1
ASSQDNRGLNTEAF,many,TRBV3-1,14,TRBJ1-1
CARRPLASSSYNEQF,few,TRBV20-1,15,TRBJ2-1
ASSLGDRGDQPQH,few,TRBV7-6,13,TRBJ1-5
ASSYLAEQSEAF,NA,TRBV6-5,12,TRBJ1-1
ASGGNMRDTQY,few,TRBV12-5,11,TRBJ2-3
ASSYSQGSEAF,NA,TRBV7-6,11,TRBJ1-1
ASSLGQGLNEQF,NA,TRBV7-9,12,TRBJ2-1
ASSFWIYTEAF,NA,TRBV12-3/TRBV12-4,11,TRBJ1-1
SARGEGQGNTGELF,few,TRBV20-1,14,TRBJ2-2
ASSYPGTDFTGYT,few,TRBV6-5,13,TRBJ1-2
ASSFGGYRIYEQF,many,TRBV27,13,TRBJ2-1
ASSLAPGTIEAFWGVTGELF,few,TRBV12-3/TRBV12-4,20,TRBJ2-2
ASTPKRSSGRGNEQF,NA,TRBV19,15,TRBJ2-1
ASRQGGELF,many,TRBV3-1,9,TRBJ2-2
ASSLVGEGEQF,many,TRBV7-9,11,TRBJ2-1
ASSLQGVEKDTQY,NA,TRBV7-9,13,TRBJ2-3
ASSLLGEQF,many,TRBV12-3/TRBV12-4,9,TRBJ2-1
SVDGGSSYNEQF,many,TRBV29-1,12,TRBJ2-1
ASSLSTSQFYEQY,NA,TRBV27,13,TRBJ2-7
SARVGYQETQY,many,TRBV20-1,11,TRBJ2-5
ATSDYRDNSPLH,many,TRBV24-1,12,TRBJ1-6
ASSYSRGPNPGDTEAF,NA,TRBV6-2/TRBV6-3,16,TRBJ1-1
ASSLPGLAAYNEQF,NA,TRBV12-3/TRBV12-4,14,TRBJ2-1
ASSNLAANNEQF,few,TRBV9,12,TRBJ2-1
SASLAGDNEQF,NA,TRBV20-1,11,TRBJ2-1
ATSDLGVEGSETQY,NA,TRBV24-1,14,TRBJ2-5
ASSPALHEQF,many,TRBV7-9,10,TRBJ2-1
ASSLDTGGIYYGYT,NA,TRBV5-1,14,TRBJ1-2
ASSLEGRGHSYNEQF,NA,TRBV5-6,15,TRBJ2-1
AIRKDREETQY,NA,TRBV10-3,11,TRBJ2-5
ASSLLRRDSISYEQY,many,TRBV11-2,15,TRBJ2-7
ASSRGLAGYEQY,NA,TRBV6-1,12,TRBJ2-7
ASSLLRGRGTEAF,few,TRBV28,13,TRBJ1-1
ASSQRPQRGTKGDTQY,NA,TRBV18,16,TRBJ2-3
ASSLSLVELF,many,TRBV12-3/TRBV12-4,10,TRBJ2-1
ASSPNRGLEQY,NA,TRBV13,11,TRBJ2-7
SATVLAGGTNDRATGELF,few,TRBV20-1,18,TRBJ2-2
ASSDVGTAPLVNYGYT,NA,TRBV28,16,TRBJ1-2
SARGPPDRGRYNEQF,NA,TRBV20-1,15,TRBJ2-1
ASQGPGASGANVLT,NA,TRBV5-6,14,TRBJ2-6
ASSPQTGGEQTQY,NA,TRBV7-9,13,TRBJ2-5
ASSSGQVYEQY,many,TRBV12-3/TRBV12-4,11,TRBJ2-7
ASSLAGPLGNEQF,few,TRBV7-9,13,TRBJ2-1
ASRPLYPTNTGELF,few,TRBV28,14,TRBJ2-2
ASSLASISLTGGTYHEQY,many,TRBV7-2,18,TRBJ2-7
SARDRRTASYNEQF,NA,TRBV20-1,14,TRBJ2-1
ASSSAGGVPVRNTEAF,NA,TRBV7-3,16,TRBJ1-1
ASSESDPTAATETQY,few,TRBV10-2,15,TRBJ2-5
ASSPIQLAKNIQY,many,TRBV18,13,TRBJ2-4
ASSFHNEQF,many,TRBV5-1,9,TRBJ2-1
ASRPTGETSTDTQY,few,TRBV12-3/TRBV12-4,14,TRBJ2-3
ASSLAIFDEQF,many,TRBV27,11,TRBJ2-1
ATRGLNGELF,few,TRBV7-9,10,TRBJ2-2